The source of this TCR beta chain is a study of Graves' ophthalmopathy and Graves' hyperthyroidism. General study results and limits: Appearing in blood as well were most expanded thyroid clonotypes above 0.001 frequency.

In its sample, this clonotype was seen many times. Its antigen remains unknown. The authors amplified TCR beta CDR3 regions from RNA transcripts. An initial RT-PCR round employing HTBI primers preceded a second-round multiplex PCR. TCRdb re-called the multiplex PCR reads with MiXCR, one entry per CDR3 protein. The table has roughly 300,000 distinct CDR3 sequences, under 20% seen once. Trimming pared 5 bases from V and 10 bases from J, leaving 14 bases between. Looked up from germline, CDR1 is MNHEY and CDR2 is SVGEGT. This CDR3 is built from 12 residues. The sequenced material came from peripheral blood. V and J are TRBV6-2 or TRBV6-3 and TRBJ2-5; unclear D gene. The sequence derives from an adult man with Graves' ophthalmopathy. CDR3 loop: CASSQTLRGQYF. CDR3 DNA sequence: TGTGCCAGCAGTCAGACTCTTCGAGGCCAGTACTTC.